What follows are 24 T cell receptor beta chains derived from one specimen sequenced in a study of OX40 agonist ivuxolimab in advanced cancers. The library was obtained by the immunoSEQ multiplex PCR assay. In its TCRdb copy, this immuneACCESS table keeps in-frame sequences only and misses some clones. Where compared with another copy, unresolved V genes explain less than half of these, and the others have no known cause. This sample holds roughly 60,000 clones; about 85% were observed only once. The top ten hold roughly 4% of the sample. The source was CD4+ or CD8+ T cells sorted from blood, collected in a trial of the OX40 agonist ivuxolimab. The receptors here all came from an adult with an advanced solid tumor such as melanoma, head and neck, liver or kidney cancer.

As regards this clone: Other DNA sequences in this specimen translate into the identical CDR3. The chain is built from TRBV5-1 and TRBJ2-7; 10 bases align to TRBD1. The germline V gene has CDR1 SGHRS and CDR2 YFSETQ. V lost 5 bases to trimming and J lost 4 bases; unmatched junction nucleotides: 0. CDR3 length: 12 residues. Written as DNA, the CDR3 is TGCGCCAGCAGGGACAGGGGGTACGAGCAGTACTTC. Translated: CASRDRGYEQYF.

This chain connects TRBV5-8 to TRBJ1-5, with unresolved D. Germline V CDR1 and CDR2: SGHTS, YDEGEE. Trimming removed 1 base at V and 0 bases at J, with 8 bases between. The CDR3 consists of 15 residues. The DNA for the CDR3 is TGTGCCAGCAGCTTGTCAGTCCTTAGCAATCAGCCCCAGCATTTT. Amino acids: CASSLSVLSNQPQHF.

CDR3: CASSLDRDRLNSPLHF. DNA of the CDR3: TGTGCCAGCAGTTTAGACCGGGACAGACTGAATTCACCCCTCCACTTT. The genes are TRBV27 and TRBJ1-6; 7 bases are a match to TRBD1. The length of the CDR3 is 16 residues. Germline V gives CDR1 MNHEY, CDR2 SMNVEV (reference sequence). Losses at the gene ends were 2 bases for V and 7 bases for J; bases not matched to a gene: 8.

The chain combines TRBV7-2 with TRBJ2-1; D may be TRBD1 (6 bases). This CDR3 comprises 14 residues. Germline V CDR1 and CDR2: SGHTA, FQGNSA. Between the trimmed V and J ends, which lost 0 bases and 7 bases, there was a span of 10 bases. In DNA form, the CDR3 reads TGTGCCAGCAGCTTAGCGCGTCAGGGGAATGAGCAGTTCTTC. Its protein is CASSLARQGNEQFF.

The V call is TRBV19, the J call TRBJ2-1; TRBD1 matches 7 bases. V shed 9 bases, J shed 10 bases, and the junction held 6 bases outside the gene matches. Germline V gene lookup returns CDR1 LNHDA and CDR2 SQIVND (reference sequence). The CDR3 is 11 residues long. CDR3 nucleotide sequence: TGTGCCAGCCAACAGGGGAACGAGCAGTTCTTC. It codes for CASQQGNEQFF.

This clone showed up just a few times. The chain links TRBV5-6 to TRBJ2-7, with unresolved D. This CDR3 has 13 residues. Trimming stripped 2 bases from V and 0 bases from J, with 6 bases between. Germline V lookup: CDR1 SGHDT, CDR2 YYEEEE. CDR3 sequence: CASSFFTSYEQYF. CDR3 coding DNA: TGTGCCAGCAGCTTCTTCACCTCCTACGAGCAGTACTTC.

The chain carries TRBV5-5 and TRBJ2-7; no definite D call. This CDR3 region has 12 residues. Germline V gene sequence: CDR1 SGHKS, CDR2 YYEKEE (reference sequence). The V end was cut by 4 bases, the J end by 3 bases, with 8 bases between. CDR3 bases: TGTGCCAGCAGCCCTCTTCTCTACGAGCAGTACTTC. Translated, it gives CASSPLLYEQYF. The entire variable domain, with the rest obtained from reference TRBV5-5 and TRBJ2-7, is as follows: DAGVTQSPTHLIKTRGQQVTLRCSPISGHKSVSWYQQVLGQGPQFIFQYYEKEERGRGNFPDRFSARQFPNYSSELNVNALLLGDSALYLCASSPLLYEQYFGPGTRLTVT.

The rearrangement joins TRBV7-9 to TRBJ2-7; weak D call: TRBD1 (7 bases). V was shortened by 5 bases and J by 5 bases, with 16 bases between the two germline ends. Germline CDR1 and CDR2: SEHNR and FQNEAQ (reference sequence). The CDR3 length is 14 residues. The CDR3 here is CASSNEFRGDEQYF. The CDR3 DNA is TGTGCCAGCAGCAATGAATTCAGGGGGGACGAGCAGTACTTC. Using reference TRBV7-9 and TRBJ2-7 for the parts outside the CDR3, the full variable domain is DTGVSQNPRHKITKRGQNVTFRCDPISEHNRLYWYRQTLGQGPEFLTYFQNEAQLEKSRLLSDRFSAERPKGSFSTLEIQRTEQGDSAMYLCASSNEFRGDEQYFGPGTRLTVT.

The chain uses TRBV6-1 and TRBJ1-1; 7 bases match TRBD1. The CDR3 consists of 15 residues. V shed 4 bases, J shed 4 bases, and the junction held 9 bases outside the gene matches. Germline-derived CDR1 and CDR2 are MNHNS and SASEGT. The CDR3 spells CASSALRDSSTEAFF. The CDR3 nucleotides read TGTGCCAGCAGTGCCCTCCGGGACAGCTCCACTGAAGCTTTCTTT.

V gene TRBV4-2 combines with J gene TRBJ2-7; the D gene is possibly TRBD2 (6 bases). This CDR3 has 17 residues. Germline V gene lookup returns CDR1 LGHNA and CDR2 YNFKEQ. The V end lost 4 bases, the J end lost 0 bases, and 19 bases lay between the germline ends. For the CDR3, the DNA is TGTGCCAGCAGCCGAGACGTTTACGGGGGAAGCTCCTACGAGCAGTACTTC. This sequence encodes CASSRDVYGGSSYEQYF.

CDR3 nucleotide sequence: TGCGCCAGCAGCTTGACAGGTAACACTGAAGCTTTCTTT. It codes for CASSLTGNTEAFF. V is TRBV5-1 and J is TRBJ1-1; a weak D match, TRBD1 (5 bases). Trimming took 1 base from V and 2 from J, leaving 6 bases between them. Germline-derived CDR1 and CDR2 are SGHRS and YFSETQ. This CDR3 has 13 residues.

V is TRBV19 and J is TRBJ2-2; D is uncertain. Germline V CDR1 and CDR2: LNHDA, SQIVND (reference sequence). V gave up 7 bases and J gave up 2 bases, with 14 bases separating them. The CDR3 extends over 15 amino acids. The CDR3 is CASKGVRLNTGELFF. The CDR3 DNA reads TGTGCCAGTAAGGGCGTGCGTCTAAACACCGGGGAGCTGTTTTTT.

The gene calls are TRBV7-9 and TRBJ2-5, with 8 bases fitting TRBD2. The CDR3 has 15 amino acids. Germline-derived CDR1 and CDR2 are SEHNR and FQNEAQ (reference sequence). After removal of 5 bases from V and 4 bases from J, the junction contained 9 bases not matched to a gene. CDR3 sequence reads: CASSLGYGGGETQYF. CDR3 nucleotides: TGTGCCAGCAGCCTGGGTTACGGGGGGGGAGAGACCCAGTACTTC.

The chain joins TRBV6-5 to TRBJ1-2, with unresolved D. Looked up from germline, CDR1 is MNHEY and CDR2 is SVGAGI. V was shortened by 5 bases and J by 8 bases, with 15 bases between the two germline ends. This CDR3 region has 13 residues. DNA for the CDR3: TGTGCCAGCAGTCTTAATTGGGGTCGGGGCTACACCTTC. As protein: CASSLNWGRGYTF.

The J gene is TRBJ1-5, the V gene TRBV6-6; D is uncertain. Germline CDR1 is MNHNY and CDR2 is SVGAGI (reference sequence). V lost 6 bases and J lost 3, with 12 bases in between. CDR3 length equals 14 residues. The CDR3 nucleotides read TGTGCCAGCAGCAACCACTTTAACAATCAGCCCCAGCATTTT. Encoded protein: CASSNHFNNQPQHF.

This chain links TRBV7-2 with TRBJ1-1; TRBD1 aligns across 7 bases. Trimming at V came to 5 bases and at J to 0 bases, leaving 12 bases not matched to a gene. CDR3 length: 17 residues. CDR1 and CDR2 (germline): SGHTA, FQGNSA. As DNA, the CDR3 is TGTGCCAGCAGCCCGCAGGGGGGTCTGGCTCTGAACACTGAAGCTTTCTTT. Translated, it gives CASSPQGGLALNTEAFF.

This clone was detected only once. The chain is built from TRBV19 and TRBJ1-2; D uncertain. CDR3 length equals 14 residues. V was clipped by 5 bases and J by 1 base, with 11 bases between them. Germline-derived CDR1 and CDR2 are LNHDA and SQIVND (reference sequence). CDR3 DNA sequence: TGTGCCAGTAGTTGGGGAGGCAATAACTATGGCTACACCTTC. Protein sequence: CASSWGGNNYGYTF.

V is TRBV4-3 and J is TRBJ2-5; 10 nucleotides agree with TRBD2. CDR1 and CDR2 (germline): LGHNA, YSLEER. J lost 3 bases, V lost 4 bases, and 2 bases had no gene match. This CDR3 has 14 residues. The DNA of the CDR3 is TGCGCCAGCAGCCCTGGACTAGCGGAAGAGACCCAGTACTTC. Its protein product is CASSPGLAEETQYF.

The CDR3 sequence: CASSLGTVSDQPQHF. In DNA, the CDR3 is TGTGCCAGCAGCTTAGGGACCGTTTCCGATCAGCCCCAGCATTTT. The V and J genes are TRBV7-2 and TRBJ1-5; D is unresolved. CDR1 and CDR2 (germline): SGHTA, FQGNSA. The CDR3 consists of 15 residues. V was clipped by 1 base and J by 5 bases, with 12 bases between them.

The gene calls are TRBV18 and TRBJ2-1, with TRBD1 matching over 9 bases. The CDR3 spans 17 residues. The trim removed 3 bases at V and 3 bases at J, leaving 9 bases unmatched. The germline V gene encodes CDR1 KGHSH and CDR2 LQKENI. Written as DNA, the CDR3 is TGTGCCAGCTCACCTTCCGGGACAGGGCGTATCTACAATGAGCAGTTCTTC. As protein: CASSPSGTGRIYNEQFF.

The V gene is TRBV14, the J gene TRBJ1-4; 10 nucleotides line up with TRBD1. Unmatched junction bases numbered 12, after V lost 4 bases and J lost 7 bases. The CDR3 contains 17 residues. Germline CDR1 is SGHDN and CDR2 is FVKESK. The DNA for the CDR3 is TGTGCCAGCAGCCTCTCCGGGACAGGGGCCGGTCGTGAAAAACTGTTTTTT. This gives the protein CASSLSGTGAGREKLFF.

The chain joins TRBV5-1 to TRBJ1-2; TRBD1 matches 9 bases. This CDR3 comprises 15 residues. Per germline, CDR1 SGHRS and CDR2 YFSETQ. V was clipped by 0 bases and J by 5 bases; unmatched bases: 5. The CDR3 DNA sequence: TGCGCCAGCAGCTTGGCCGGGACAGGGCAGTATGGCTACACCTTC. This encodes CASSLAGTGQYGYTF.

This chain uses TRBV6-5 with TRBJ1-5; D is uncertain. CDR1 is MNHEY and CDR2 is SVGAGI in the germline V gene. This CDR3 has 12 residues. V dropped 5 bases and J dropped 4 bases, with 6 bases sitting between them. Written as DNA, the CDR3 is TGTGCCAGCAGTCACCCAAATCAGCCCCAGCATTTT. Amino acids: CASSHPNQPQHF.

CDR3 bases: TGTGCCAGTAGGATGGGGACTAGAAATGAAAAACTGTTTTTT. It specifies CASRMGTRNEKLFF. The rearrangement joins TRBV19 to TRBJ1-4; maybe TRBD1 (5 bases). Germline CDR1 is LNHDA and CDR2 is SQIVND (reference sequence). Trimming stripped 6 bases from V and 5 bases from J, with 13 bases between. CDR3 length: 14 residues.